Listed here are 30 T cell receptor beta chains from one sample, sequenced in a study of technical replicates of blood from a few donors. TCRdb's table, derived via immunoSEQ multiplex PCR, lists solely in-frame clones and lacks some. This table has about 84,000 clones, 95% to 98% appearing once. Material: T cells isolated from PBMCs. The source is a human donor in good health.

The rearrangement links TRBV6-1 to TRBJ2-5, with D maybe TRBD2 (6 bases). The CDR3 sequence is 14 residues long. Per germline, CDR1 MNHNS and CDR2 SASEGT. The germline V and J ends were trimmed by 3 bases and 2 bases, with 10 bases remaining between them. The chain's CDR3 is CASSEYGGQETQYF. In DNA, the CDR3 is TGTGCCAGCAGTGAGTACGGAGGGCAAGAGACCCAGTACTTC.

The V and J genes are TRBV6-1 and TRBJ2-7; a possible D gene is TRBD2 (6 bases). The CDR3 contains 15 residues. Looked up from germline, CDR1 is MNHNS and CDR2 is SASEGT. Trimming removed 1 base from V and 6 bases from J, with 16 bases in between. This CDR3 reads CASSEGGGKVLEQYF. As DNA, the CDR3 is TGTGCCAGCAGTGAAGGGGGCGGGAAGGTCCTCGAGCAGTACTTC.

V is TRBV20-1 and J is TRBJ1-1; the D is unclear. CDR1 DFQATT and CDR2 SNEGSKA come from the germline V gene (reference sequence). Trimming stripped 5 bases from V and 6 bases from J, with 10 bases between. CDR3 length equals 11 residues. In DNA form, the CDR3 reads TGCAGTGCTGAGACAAATTCTGAAGCTTTCTTT. It is translated as CSAETNSEAFF.

This sequence joins TRBV5-1 and TRBJ1-1, with a possible D match to TRBD1 (5 bases). Trimming stripped 3 bases from V and 1 base from J, with 13 bases between. CDR1 and CDR2 (germline): SGHRS, YFSETQ. The length of the CDR3 is 15 residues. The CDR3 DNA reads TGCGCCAGCAGCTGGGGGGGTCGGGCGAACACTGAAGCTTTCTTT. Its translation is CASSWGGRANTEAFF.

The rearrangement uses TRBV5-4 and TRBJ2-3, with 13 bases that match TRBD2. V was pared by 2 bases and J by 6 bases, with 6 bases of the junction left unmatched. The germline V gene encodes CDR1 SGHNT and CDR2 YYREEE (reference sequence). There are 16 residues in the CDR3. The CDR3 loop reads CASSLNGLAGADTQYF. DNA of the CDR3: TGTGCCAGCAGCTTAAACGGACTAGCGGGAGCGGATACGCAGTATTTT. Complete variable domain (other parts from reference TRBV5-4 and TRBJ2-3): ETGVTQSPTHLIKTRGQQVTLRCSSQSGHNTVSWYQQALGQGPQFIFQYYREEENGRGNFPPRFSGLQFPNYSSELNVNALELDDSALYLCASSLNGLAGADTQYFGPGTRLTVL.

The chain combines TRBV12-5 with TRBJ2-6; possible D gene TRBD2, 5 bases. Germline V lookup: CDR1 LGHNT, CDR2 FRNRAP. The CDR3 extends over 17 amino acids. The V end was cut by 5 bases, the J end by 2 bases, with 16 bases between. The chain's CDR3 is CASGPTTLLAGANVLTF. In nucleotides, the CDR3 is TGTGCTAGTGGTCCGACTACGCTTCTAGCTGGGGCCAACGTCCTGACTTTC.

Here the CDR3 reads CASSSISPQKRTSGPYEQYF. The CDR3 DNA sequence: TGTGCCAGCAGTTCTATATCCCCCCAAAAAAGGACTAGCGGGCCCTACGAGCAGTACTTC. The genes are TRBV27 and TRBJ2-7; 11 bases are shared with TRBD2. The V gene's germline CDR1 is MNHEY and CDR2 SMNVEV (reference sequence). The CDR3 has 20 residues. Trimming took 4 bases from V and 2 from J; bases not matched to a gene: 19.

This chain links TRBV19 with TRBJ1-1; tentative D call: TRBD1 (5 bases). The CDR3 covers 16 residues. V was clipped by 6 bases and J by 5 bases, with 22 bases between them. Germline loops: CDR1 LNHDA, CDR2 SQIVND (reference sequence). The CDR3 protein is CASRPLVWQGRTEAFF. The CDR3 coding sequence is TGTGCCAGTAGACCCCTTGTCTGGCAGGGCCGGACTGAAGCTTTCTTT.

This clone was recorded once. The J gene is TRBJ2-1, the V gene TRBV7-8; D is perhaps TRBD1 (6 bases). Per germline, CDR1 SGHVS and CDR2 FQNEAQ. V lost 5 bases and J 7 bases, leaving 12 bases between the germline ends. The CDR3 loop spans 13 amino acids. In DNA form, the CDR3 reads TGTGCCAGCAGCCTAGACAGGCCTAATGAGCAGTTCTTC. Protein product: CASSLDRPNEQFF.

This clone was counted once. The J gene is TRBJ2-1, the V gene TRBV4-1, with D tentatively TRBD2 (6 bases). The CDR3 extends over 16 amino acids. V lost 1 base, J lost 2 bases, and 12 bases lay in between. The germline V gene encodes CDR1 MGHRA and CDR2 YSYEKL. CDR3 sequence reads: CASSQVGRGPYNEQFF. CDR3 coding DNA: TGCGCCAGCAGCCAAGTAGGGCGGGGACCCTACAATGAGCAGTTCTTC.

The V and J genes are TRBV28 and TRBJ2-7; D may be TRBD2 (6 bases). Germline loops: CDR1 MDHEN, CDR2 SYDVKM. The CDR3 sequence is 14 residues long. V dropped 3 bases and J dropped 0 bases, with 9 bases sitting between them. CDR3 residues: CASSLGGNSYEQYF. The CDR3 coding sequence is TGTGCCAGCAGTTTGGGCGGGAACTCCTACGAGCAGTACTTC. The full variable domain, rest sourced from reference TRBV28 and TRBJ2-7, is DVKVTQSSRYLVKRTGEKVFLECVQDMDHENMFWYRQDPGLGLRLIYFSYDVKMKEKGDIPEGYSVSREKKERFSLILESASTNQTSMYLCASSLGGNSYEQYFGPGTRLTVT.

The genes are TRBV30 and TRBJ1-1; a weak D match, TRBD1 (5 bases). Trimming stripped 3 bases from V and 6 bases from J, with 8 bases between. Germline V gene sequence: CDR1 GTSNPN, CDR2 SVGIG (reference sequence). The length of the CDR3 is 11 residues. CDR3 sequence (DNA): TGTGCCTGGAGGCAGGGCTCTGAAGCTTTCTTT. It is translated as CAWRQGSEAFF.

This rearrangement joins TRBV13 to TRBJ2-7; D remains ambiguous. Trimming removed 2 bases from V and 3 bases from J, with 8 bases in between. Germline loops: CDR1 PRHDT, CDR2 FYEKMQ (reference sequence). This CDR3 contains 13 residues. CDR3 sequence (DNA): TGTGCCAGCAGCTTATTGGGCAGCTACGAGCAGTACTTC. Its protein product is CASSLLGSYEQYF.

Only one count was recorded for this clone. This chain connects TRBV30 to TRBJ1-4, with 8 bases identical to TRBD1. Germline loops: CDR1 GTSNPN, CDR2 SVGIG (reference sequence). Germline trimming cut 0 bases from V and 7 bases from J; bases unmatched to any gene: 10. This CDR3 has 16 amino acids. CDR3 nucleotide sequence: TGTGCCTGGAGTGTAGGGGTGACAGGGGAAGGTGAAAAACTGTTTTTT. Its protein is CAWSVGVTGEGEKLFF. Combining the CDR3 with reference TRBV30 and TRBJ1-4 gives the whole variable domain SQTIHQWPATLVQPVGSPLSLECTVEGTSNPNLYWYRQAAGRGLQLLFYSVGIGQISSEVPQNLSASRPQDRQFILSSKKLLLSDSGFYLCAWSVGVTGEGEKLFFGSGTQLSVL.

CDR3 protein: CASSFTTDSYEQYF. In DNA, the CDR3 is TGTGCCAGCAGCTTTACGACAGACTCCTACGAGCAGTACTTC. The chain recombines TRBV5-8 with TRBJ2-7, with D possibly matching TRBD1 (5 bases). V lost 2 bases, J lost 0 bases, and 9 bases lay in between. The length of the CDR3 is 14 residues. Germline V gives CDR1 SGHTS, CDR2 YDEGEE.

The chain uses TRBV13 and TRBJ2-3; TRBD1 matches 7 bases. The germline CDR1 and CDR2 sequences are PRHDT and FYEKMQ (reference sequence). V shed 4 bases, J shed 2 bases, and the junction held 6 bases outside the gene matches. This CDR3 is 15 amino acids long. The CDR3 loop reads CASSSPDRDTDTQYF. The CDR3 DNA sequence: TGTGCCAGCAGCTCACCCGACAGGGACACAGATACGCAGTATTTT.

J is TRBJ1-3 and V is TRBV7-8, with a tentative D call TRBD1 (6 bases). The germline CDR1 and CDR2 sequences are SGHVS and FQNEAQ. V lost 1 base and J lost 0, with 13 bases in between. This CDR3 comprises 17 residues. CDR3 region: CASSLVLGASSGNTIYF. The CDR3 DNA is TGTGCCAGCAGCTTAGTGTTGGGGGCTTCCTCTGGAAACACCATATATTTT.

This chain uses TRBV19 with TRBJ2-1, with 7 bases fitting TRBD2. Germline V gives CDR1 LNHDA, CDR2 SQIVND (reference sequence). The CDR3 has 13 amino acids. The trim removed 6 bases at V and 3 bases at J, leaving 2 bases unmatched. This CDR3 reads CASSGRFYNEQFF. Written as DNA, the CDR3 is TGTGCCAGTAGCGGGAGGTTCTACAATGAGCAGTTCTTC.

This chain links TRBV25-1 with TRBJ1-5, with 8 bases aligning to TRBD1. This CDR3 comprises 13 residues. Trimming removed 5 bases from V and 7 bases from J; junction bases left unmatched: 4. Germline CDR1 MGHDK, CDR2 SYGVNS. The CDR3 region has the DNA TGTGCCAGCAGTCGTGGGACAGGACAGCCCCAGCATTTT. Its protein is CASSRGTGQPQHF.

The chain recombines TRBV6-6 with TRBJ2-1; 12 nucleotides align to TRBD2. The V and J ends lost 7 bases and 7 bases, in that order; junction bases with no gene match: 11. This CDR3 comprises 16 residues. Per the germline V gene, CDR1 is MNHNY and CDR2 is SVGAGI (reference sequence). CDR3 nucleotide sequence: TGTGCCAGCACCACCCTCCTAGCGGGGGGGGATAATGAGCAGTTCTTC. As protein: CASTTLLAGGDNEQFF.

The chain recombines TRBV28 with TRBJ2-1; possible D gene TRBD2, 5 bases. Germline V gives CDR1 MDHEN, CDR2 SYDVKM. The CDR3 contains 16 residues. V lost 0 bases to trimming and J lost 7 bases, with 16 bases between them. The CDR3 loop is CASSLWSLQTGNEQFF. CDR3 nucleotides: TGTGCCAGCAGTTTATGGTCCCTCCAAACGGGAAATGAGCAGTTCTTC.

The V gene is TRBV6-1, the J gene TRBJ1-5; D ambiguous. This CDR3 is built from 15 residues. V lost 5 bases and J 4 bases, leaving 15 bases between the germline ends. Germline values: CDR1 MNHNS, CDR2 SASEGT. CDR3 nucleotide sequence: TGTGCCAGCAGTCCTAATCCCGTACGTAATCAGCCCCAGCATTTT. Translation: CASSPNPVRNQPQHF.

For the CDR3, the DNA is TGTGCCAGCAGCAAGACAGGGGGCGGGGGACCCAATCAGCCCCAGCATTTT. Protein: CASSKTGGGGPNQPQHF. V gene TRBV2 combines with J gene TRBJ1-5; 10 bases map to TRBD1. Germline lookup yields CDR1 SNHLY and CDR2 FYNNEI. With V trimmed by 6 bases and J by 3 bases, 11 bases remained unmatched. This CDR3 spans 17 amino acids.

This chain uses TRBV10-1 with TRBJ2-5; weak D call: TRBD2 (5 bases). Deletions cut 11 bases from V and 5 bases from J, with 18 bases between. From germline, CDR1 is WNHNN and CDR2 SYGVQD (reference sequence). CDR3 length equals 13 residues. The CDR3 sequence: CASSERFRETQYF. In DNA, the CDR3 is TGCGCCTCTTCCGAGCGGTTCCGGGAGACCCAGTACTTC.

The chain has TRBV27 and TRBJ1-1; no firm D call. Germline V gene data show CDR1 as MNHEY and CDR2 as SMNVEV (reference sequence). Deletions cut 4 bases from V and 4 bases from J, with 13 bases between. The CDR3 contains 14 residues. As DNA, the CDR3 is TGTGCCAGCAGTTACGGACTGGGAAGCACTGAAGCTTTCTTT. It codes for CASSYGLGSTEAFF.

A remark on this clone: Other DNA sequences in this specimen translate into the identical CDR3. The rearrangement uses TRBV4-1 and TRBJ2-7; 11 bases map to TRBD1. The junction had 1 base not matched to a gene; V was cut back by 3 bases and J by 3 bases. The CDR3 totals 14 residues. Per germline, CDR1 MGHRA and CDR2 YSYEKL. The CDR3 region has the DNA TGCGCCAGCAGCCAGGGACAGGGGGACTACGAGCAGTACTTC. Translation: CASSQGQGDYEQYF.

The chain is built from TRBV30 and TRBJ2-1; the match to TRBD2 covers 12 bases. Per germline, CDR1 GTSNPN and CDR2 SVGIG (reference sequence). Trimming at V came to 2 bases and at J to 6 bases, leaving 2 bases not matched to a gene. The CDR3 consists of 14 residues. The chain's CDR3 is CAWSQLAGGNEQFF. CDR3 coding DNA: TGTGCCTGGAGTCAACTAGCGGGGGGCAATGAGCAGTTCTTC.

The V call is TRBV9, the J call TRBJ1-2; D call uncertain. The CDR3 sequence is 12 residues long. V was shortened by 0 bases and J by 4 bases, with 4 bases between the two germline ends. CDR1 is SGDLS and CDR2 is YYNGEE in the germline V gene. CDR3 coding DNA: TGTGCCAGCAGCGTAGGTCTCTATGGCTACACCTTC. It is translated as CASSVGLYGYTF. The complete variable domain, with remaining parts taken from reference TRBV9 and TRBJ1-2, reads DSGVTQTPKHLITATGQRVTLRCSPRSGDLSVYWYQQSLDQGLQFLIQYYNGEERAKGNILERFSAQQFPDLHSELNLSSLELGDSALYFCASSVGLYGYTFGSGTRLTVV.

The J gene is TRBJ2-5, the V gene TRBV5-6; a possible D gene is TRBD1 (5 bases). The CDR3 extends over 16 amino acids. Germline-derived CDR1 and CDR2 are SGHDT and YYEEEE. Trimming left V 1 base short and J 7 bases short, with 20 bases between. The CDR3 DNA sequence: TGTGCCAGCAGCTTGTTTGTCAGGGCGACCCTGGGGACCCAGTACTTC. Amino acids: CASSLFVRATLGTQYF.

The chain combines TRBV5-1 with TRBJ2-2; D remains unclear. V gave up 3 bases and J gave up 2 bases, with 2 bases separating them. This CDR3 region has 12 residues. Germline CDR1 SGHRS, CDR2 YFSETQ. CDR3 region: CASSSNTGELFF. The DNA for the CDR3 is TGCGCCAGCAGCTCAAACACCGGGGAGCTGTTTTTT.